This is a list of T cell receptor beta chains from one sample in a study of PD-1 blockade in classical Hodgkin lymphoma. Only in-frame clones appear in the TCRdb table, and some are missing; sequencing was by immunoSEQ multiplex PCR. This sample has around 25,000 clones, with roughly 85% found just once. The sample in question was CD4+ T cells from blood, obtained before the fourth cycle of nivolumab. The receptors shown here come from a human donor with classical Hodgkin lymphoma. The CDR3 runs from the conserved cysteine through the conserved F or W. A D gene is named only where the DNA matches it firmly. A row's size may be missing; if present it is once, few, many or a size class.

TGTGCCAGTAGTAAGCTAGCGGGACACTACAATGAGCAGTTCTTC CASSKLAGHYNEQFF TRBJ2-1 TRBV19 TRBD2 -
TGTGCCAGCAGTGAACTAGCGGGCCAGCGAGAGACCCAGTACTTC CASSELAGQRETQYF TRBJ2-5 TRBV6-1 TRBD2 -
TGTGCCAGCAGCGTAGGAGCGGGAGGGTCCTACGAGCAGTACTTC CASSVGAGGSYEQYF TRBJ2-7 TRBV9 TRBD2 -
TGCGCCAGCAGCTTGGAAGGGCCCCATAATTCACCCCTCCACTTT CASSLEGPHNSPLHF TRBJ1-6 TRBV5-1 - once
TGTGCCAGCAGCCGATGGGGCAGAGACAGGCCCAACTCTGGAAACACCATATATTTT CASSRWGRDRPNSGNTIYF TRBJ1-3 TRBV7-2 - -
TGTGCCAGCAGTGACTCTGTGCGGACAGATAATCAGCCCCAGCATTTT CASSDSVRTDNQPQHF TRBJ1-5 TRBV6-4 - -
TGTGCCAGCAGCCCCGAGGACAGAGCCAATCAGCCCCAGCATTTT CASSPEDRANQPQHF TRBJ1-5 TRBV7-2 - -
TGTGCCAGCAGCTTGGCCTCTTGGGACCAAACCTACGAGCAGTACTTC CASSLASWDQTYEQYF TRBJ2-7 TRBV5-4 - once
TGCGCCAGCAGCCAAGATCCAGGGGGGGGGACTGGATCAGGGTATCAGCCCCAGCATTTT CASSQDPGGGTGSGYQPQHF TRBJ1-5 TRBV4-1 TRBD1 -
TGTGCCAGCAGTGAAGGGACAGACCAAATCTACAATGAGCAGTTCTTC CASSEGTDQIYNEQFF TRBJ2-1 TRBV2 - -
TGTGCCTGGTCGACCCTGGGGGGTCGCAATCAGCCCCAGCATTTT CAWSTLGGRNQPQHF TRBJ1-5 TRBV30 - -
TGTGCCAGCAGCTTAGCCCCCCCTCCCAATGAGCAGTTCTTC CASSLAPPPNEQFF TRBJ2-1 TRBV7-2 - -
TGTGCCAGCAAACAGACAGGGTCCGGTGAGCAGTACTTC CASKQTGSGEQYF TRBJ2-7 TRBV6-6 TRBD1 -
TGTGCCAGCAGCTTAGGACAGGGCGCTCGAGCCTACGAGCAGTACTTC CASSLGQGARAYEQYF TRBJ2-7 TRBV7-9 TRBD1 -
TGTGCCAGTAAGGCAGGGAGGGTGGGTGAGCAGTTCTTC CASKAGRVGEQFF TRBJ2-1 TRBV19 TRBD2 -
TGTGCCAGCAGTTCCGGGACGAAGTGGTCTGGTGAGCAGTTCTTC CASSSGTKWSGEQFF TRBJ2-1 TRBV28 - -
TGTGCCAGTAGTATAGCGGGGTCCTACAATGAGCAGTTCTTC CASSIAGSYNEQFF TRBJ2-1 TRBV19 - -
TGTGCCAGTAGTATCCCAGCGGGCTATGGCTACACCTTC CASSIPAGYGYTF TRBJ1-2 TRBV19 - -
TGTGCCAGCAGCTTAGTACGGGGACTAGCAAGACATGAGCAGTTCTTC CASSLVRGLARHEQFF TRBJ2-1 TRBV11-2 TRBD2 -
TGCAGCGTTGCCCGATCCTCCTACAATGAGCAGTTCTTC CSVARSSYNEQFF TRBJ2-1 TRBV29-1 - -
TGTGCCATCAGACCAGGGGGCCCGTATGGCTACACCTTC CAIRPGGPYGYTF TRBJ1-2 TRBV10-3 TRBD1 -
TGTGCCAGCAGCCCCGGGGGTTATGGCTACACCTTC CASSPGGYGYTF TRBJ1-2 TRBV5-6 - -
TGTGCCAGCAGCTTGGTGGACAGGGATGCTAACTATGGCTACACCTTC CASSLVDRDANYGYTF TRBJ1-2 TRBV5-6 TRBD1 -
TGCGCCAGCAGCGACCCTAGCGCGGGGGAGACCCAGTACTTC CASSDPSAGETQYF TRBJ2-5 TRBV5-1 - -
TGTGCCATCAGTTTCGCTGGGGCAGGGGACACAGATACGCAGTATTTT CAISFAGAGDTDTQYF TRBJ2-3 TRBV10-3 - -
TGTGCCAGCACCACTATGGGACTAGCAGGAAATGAGCAGTTCTTC CASTTMGLAGNEQFF TRBJ2-1 TRBV6-5 TRBD2 once
TGTGCCAGTAGTATTAGCCAGTACACAGATACGCAGTATTTT CASSISQYTDTQYF TRBJ2-3 TRBV19 - -
TGTGCCAGCGGGAGGGCCTCAACAGATACGCAGTATTTT CASGRASTDTQYF TRBJ2-3 TRBV28 TRBD2 -
TGTGCCAGCAGTGAATTAGGAGGACTCTATGGCTACACCTTC CASSELGGLYGYTF TRBJ1-2 TRBV25-1 - -